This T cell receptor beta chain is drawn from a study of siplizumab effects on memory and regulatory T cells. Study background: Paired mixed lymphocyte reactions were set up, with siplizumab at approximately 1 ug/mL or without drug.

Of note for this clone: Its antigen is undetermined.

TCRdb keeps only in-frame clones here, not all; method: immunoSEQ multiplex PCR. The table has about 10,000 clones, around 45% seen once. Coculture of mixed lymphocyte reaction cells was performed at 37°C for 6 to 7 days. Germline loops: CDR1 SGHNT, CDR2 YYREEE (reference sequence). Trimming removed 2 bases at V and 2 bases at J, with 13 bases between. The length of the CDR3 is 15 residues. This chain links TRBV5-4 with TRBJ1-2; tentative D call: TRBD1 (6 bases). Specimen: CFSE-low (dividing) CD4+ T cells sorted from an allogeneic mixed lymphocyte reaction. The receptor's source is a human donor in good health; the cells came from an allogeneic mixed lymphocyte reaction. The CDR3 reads CASSFRGRGNYGYTF. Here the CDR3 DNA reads TGTGCCAGCAGCTTCCGGGGCAGGGGCAACTATGGCTACACCTTC.